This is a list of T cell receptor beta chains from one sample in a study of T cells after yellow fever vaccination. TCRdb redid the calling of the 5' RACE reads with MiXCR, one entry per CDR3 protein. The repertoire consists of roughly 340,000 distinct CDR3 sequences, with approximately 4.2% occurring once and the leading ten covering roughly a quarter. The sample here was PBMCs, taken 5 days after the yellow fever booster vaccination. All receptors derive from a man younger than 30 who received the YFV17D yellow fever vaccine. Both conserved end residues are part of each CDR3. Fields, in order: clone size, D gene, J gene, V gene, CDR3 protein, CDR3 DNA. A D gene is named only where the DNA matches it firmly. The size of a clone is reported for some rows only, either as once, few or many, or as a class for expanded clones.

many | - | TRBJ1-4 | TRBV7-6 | CASSLEIGRTEKLFF | TGTGCCAGCAGCTTGGAGATCGGCAGAACCGAAAAACTGTTTTTT
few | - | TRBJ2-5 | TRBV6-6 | CASSYAGELQETQYF | TGTGCCAGCAGTTACGCCGGGGAACTCCAAGAGACCCAGTACTTC
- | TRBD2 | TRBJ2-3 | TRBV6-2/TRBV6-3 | CASNLAGGLPDTQYF | TGTGCCAGCAACCTAGCGGGGGGGCTTCCCGATACGCAGTATTTT
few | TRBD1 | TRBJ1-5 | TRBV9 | CASSTGQGSNQPQHF | TGTGCCAGCAGCACAGGACAGGGCAGCAATCAGCCCCAGCATTTT
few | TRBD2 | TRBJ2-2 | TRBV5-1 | CASSFISGVDTGELFF | TGCGCCAGCAGCTTTATTAGCGGGGTCGACACCGGGGAGCTGTTTTTT
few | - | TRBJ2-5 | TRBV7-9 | CASSPKSGETQYF | TGTGCCAGCAGCCCCAAGTCGGGGGAGACCCAGTACTTC
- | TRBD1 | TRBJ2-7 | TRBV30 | CAWNRDRGDEQYF | TGTGCCTGGAACCGGGACAGAGGGGACGAGCAGTACTTC
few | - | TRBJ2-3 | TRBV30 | CAWSIADTDTQYF | TGTGCCTGGAGTATAGCGGACACAGATACGCAGTATTTT
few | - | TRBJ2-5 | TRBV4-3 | CASSQEPRPWKTQYF | TGCGCCAGCAGCCAAGAACCTCGACCCTGGAAGACCCAGTACTTC
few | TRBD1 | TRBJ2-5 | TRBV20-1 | CSATGQGAETQYF | TGCAGTGCTACGGGACAGGGGGCAGAGACCCAGTACTTC
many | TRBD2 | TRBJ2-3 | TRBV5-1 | CASSLTPRGGDTDTQYF | TGCGCCAGCAGCTTGACCCCACGGGGGGGGGACACAGATACGCAGTATTTT
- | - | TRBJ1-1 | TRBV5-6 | CASSLADPVDEAFF | TGTGCCAGCAGCTTAGCGGACCCTGTTGATGAAGCTTTCTTT
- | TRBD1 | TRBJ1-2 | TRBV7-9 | CASRHPIRGQADYGYTF | TGTGCCAGCAGACACCCGATCCGGGGACAGGCCGATTATGGCTACACCTTC